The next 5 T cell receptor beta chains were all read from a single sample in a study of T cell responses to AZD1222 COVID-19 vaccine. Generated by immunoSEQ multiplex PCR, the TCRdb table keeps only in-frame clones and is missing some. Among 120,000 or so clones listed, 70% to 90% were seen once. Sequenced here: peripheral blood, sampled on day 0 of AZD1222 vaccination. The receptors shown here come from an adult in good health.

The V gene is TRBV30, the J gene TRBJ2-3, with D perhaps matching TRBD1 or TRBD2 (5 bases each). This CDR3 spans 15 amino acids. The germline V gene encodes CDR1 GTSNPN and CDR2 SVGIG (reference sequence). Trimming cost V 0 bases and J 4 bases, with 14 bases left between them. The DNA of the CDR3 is TGTGCCTGGAGTGTAACTACCCGGGGCGCAGATACGCAGTATTTT. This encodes CAWSVTTRGADTQYF.

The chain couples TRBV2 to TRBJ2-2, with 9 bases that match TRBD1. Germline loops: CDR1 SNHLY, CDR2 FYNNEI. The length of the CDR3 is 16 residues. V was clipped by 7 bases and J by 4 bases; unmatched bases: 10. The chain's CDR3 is CASTKDRGRGTGELFF. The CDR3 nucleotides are TGTGCCAGCACGAAGGACAGGGGCCGGGGCACCGGGGAGCTGTTTTTT.

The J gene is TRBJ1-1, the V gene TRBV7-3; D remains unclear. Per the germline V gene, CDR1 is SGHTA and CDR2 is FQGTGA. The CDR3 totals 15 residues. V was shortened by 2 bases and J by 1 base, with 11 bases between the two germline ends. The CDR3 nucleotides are TGTGCCAGCAGCTTAGGTGGGGTTCGGAACACTGAAGCTTTCTTT. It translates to CASSLGGVRNTEAFF.

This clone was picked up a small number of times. The CDR3 sequence: CASSSPRGGSQPQHF. The CDR3 nucleotides are TGTGCCAGTAGTAGCCCCCGCGGGGGGAGTCAGCCCCAGCATTTT. V and J are TRBV19 and TRBJ1-5; tentatively, D is TRBD1 (5 bases). V dropped 4 bases and J dropped 6 bases, with 16 bases sitting between them. This CDR3 contains 15 residues. CDR1 is LNHDA, CDR2 SQIVND, per germline (reference sequence).

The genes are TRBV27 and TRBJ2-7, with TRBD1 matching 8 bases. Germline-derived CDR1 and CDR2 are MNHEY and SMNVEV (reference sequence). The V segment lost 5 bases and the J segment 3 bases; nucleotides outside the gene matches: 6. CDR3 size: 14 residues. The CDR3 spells CASSTAGTGYEQYF. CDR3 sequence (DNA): TGTGCCAGCAGTACAGCCGGGACAGGCTACGAGCAGTACTTC.